Listed here are 17 T cell receptor beta chains from one sample, sequenced in a study of blood T cell repertoires in COVID-19. The protocol was immunoSEQ multiplex PCR, while the TCRdb copy is restricted to in-frame clones and leaves out a portion. The repertoire holds about 120,000 clones, with 85% to 90% as singletons. The sequenced sample was peripheral blood. The source of these receptors is a woman aged 60-75 years with COVID-19, enrolled during active disease.

V gene TRBV7-3 combines with J gene TRBJ1-5, with D uncertain. Germline CDR1 is SGHTA and CDR2 is FQGTGA. V lost 2 bases, J lost 1 base, and 15 bases lay in between. The CDR3 is made up of 17 amino acids. CDR3 in DNA: TGTGCCAGCAGCTTATTGTTAAGAGGGCTAAGCAATCAGCCCCAGCATTTT. Translating it yields CASSLLLRGLSNQPQHF.

The rearrangement joins TRBV7-2 to TRBJ1-4; TRBD1 matches 7 bases. The CDR3 loop spans 15 amino acids. The germline CDR1 and CDR2 sequences are SGHTA and FQGNSA. With V trimmed by 3 bases and J by 6 bases, 7 bases remained unmatched. CDR3 residues: CASSFNRDSYEKLFF. As DNA, the CDR3 is TGTGCCAGCAGCTTCAACCGGGACAGCTATGAAAAACTGTTTTTT. The full variable domain, with the rest looked up from reference TRBV7-2 and TRBJ1-4, is GAGVSQSPSNKVTEKGKDVELRCDPISGHTALYWYRQSLGQGLEFLIYFQGNSAPDKSGLPSDRFSAERTGGSVSTLTIQRTQQEDSAVYLCASSFNRDSYEKLFFGSGTQLSVL.

The chain links TRBV6-5 to TRBJ2-3; TRBD1 matches at 8 bases. Germline V gene data show CDR1 as MNHEY and CDR2 as SVGAGI. The ends lost 7 bases at V and 5 bases at J; junction bases unmatched: 8. The CDR3 has 14 residues. CDR3 residues: CASTGQGREDTQYF. CDR3 in DNA: TGTGCCAGCACCGGACAGGGAAGAGAAGATACGCAGTATTTT.

V usage is TRBV7-9 and J usage is TRBJ1-2, with a tentative D call TRBD1 (5 bases). V was cut by 4 bases and J by 4 bases, with 7 bases left in between. Germline V CDR1 and CDR2: SEHNR, FQNEAQ (reference sequence). CDR3 length equals 12 residues. The CDR3 sequence: CASSSQGYGYTF. Written as DNA, the CDR3 is TGTGCCAGCAGCTCTCAGGGCTATGGCTACACCTTC.

The rearrangement joins TRBV5-6 to TRBJ2-1; 8 nucleotides agree with TRBD1. Germline loops: CDR1 SGHDT, CDR2 YYEEEE. The CDR3 has 15 amino acids. Trimming took 3 bases from V and 4 from J; bases not matched to a gene: 6. CDR3 coding DNA: TGTGCCAGCAGCTGGACAGGGCTTCCTTACAATGAGCAGTTCTTC. It specifies CASSWTGLPYNEQFF.

This clone was recorded once. DNA of the CDR3: TGCAGCGTTAAGGGGCCAGGCCGAAACACCATATATTTT. This translates into CSVKGPGRNTIYF. The chain employs TRBV29-1 and TRBJ1-3; a possible D gene is TRBD1 (5 bases). Per the germline V gene, CDR1 is SQVTM and CDR2 is ANQGSEA. Trimming removed 5 bases at V and 5 bases at J, with 13 bases between. The CDR3 loop spans 13 amino acids. Full variable domain (missing parts from reference TRBV29-1 and TRBJ1-3): SAVISQKPSRDICQRGTSLTIQCQVDSQVTMMFWYRQQPGQSLTLIATANQGSEATYESGFVIDKFPISRPNLTFSTLTVSNMSPEDSSIYLCSVKGPGRNTIYFGEGSWLTVV.

CDR3 region: CAIRTGSLNTEAFF. The DNA for the CDR3 is TGTGCCATCAGGACAGGGTCCCTGAACACTGAAGCTTTCTTT. V gene TRBV10-3 combines with J gene TRBJ1-1; 7 bases are shared with TRBD1. V lost 6 bases to trimming and J lost 0 bases; unmatched junction nucleotides: 4. This CDR3 comprises 14 residues. Per the germline V gene, CDR1 is ENHRY and CDR2 is SYGVKD.

This chain uses TRBV10-3 with TRBJ2-5; D might be TRBD2 (6 bases). Trimming shortened V by 5 bases and J by 2 bases, and 18 bases separated the two germline ends. The CDR3 extends over 16 amino acids. Germline V gene sequence: CDR1 ENHRY, CDR2 SYGVKD. CDR3 protein: CAISRGGTVNQETQYF. The CDR3 nucleotides read TGTGCCATCAGTCGTGGCGGGACCGTAAATCAAGAGACCCAGTACTTC.

The rearrangement joins TRBV9 to TRBJ2-2; D may be TRBD2 (5 bases). Trimming cost V 0 bases and J 5 bases, with 8 bases left between them. Germline CDR1 reads SGDLS; CDR2 reads YYNGEE. The CDR3 is made up of 14 amino acids. CDR3 amino acids: CASSVEGATGELFF. DNA of the CDR3: TGTGCCAGCAGCGTAGAGGGAGCAACCGGGGAGCTGTTTTTT.

The J gene is TRBJ1-6, the V gene TRBV6-2 or TRBV6-3; a possible D gene is TRBD1 (5 bases). V was shortened by 6 bases and J by 7 bases, with 16 bases between the two germline ends. The V gene's germline CDR1 is MNHEY and CDR2 SVGEGT. This CDR3 has 15 amino acids. This CDR3 is CASSLRWGENSPLHF. The CDR3 DNA follows: TGTGCCAGCAGCCTCCGTTGGGGGGAGAATTCACCCCTCCACTTT.

The V and J genes are TRBV11-3 and TRBJ2-7; the match to TRBD1 covers 8 bases. V lost 8 bases and J lost 5; bases outside the gene matches: 11. CDR1 is SGHNT and CDR2 is YENEEA in the germline V gene. The CDR3 consists of 14 residues. The CDR3 DNA is TGTGCCAGCCGCGGGACAGGCCGGTTGAACGAGCAGTACTTC. Translation: CASRGTGRLNEQYF.

This clone has a handful of counts. V gene TRBV5-1 combines with J gene TRBJ1-1; TRBD1 is a possible D gene (5 bases). The ends were cut back, 4 bases at V and 0 bases at J, with 16 bases in the middle. The CDR3 has 16 amino acids. Germline CDR1 reads SGHRS; CDR2 reads YFSETQ. CDR3 coding DNA: TGCGCCAGCAGCCCCTCCCCAGGGAGGATGAACACTGAAGCTTTCTTT. This encodes CASSPSPGRMNTEAFF.

The chain is built from TRBV5-1 and TRBJ1-2; tentatively, D is TRBD1 (5 bases). V was clipped by 2 bases and J by 5 bases, with 13 bases between them. The CDR3 sequence is 14 residues long. CDR1 and CDR2 (germline): SGHRS, YFSETQ. The CDR3 sequence: CASSLERQQYGYTF. The CDR3 nucleotides are TGCGCCAGCAGCTTAGAACGACAGCAATATGGCTACACCTTC.

The chain is built from TRBV27 and TRBJ1-2; D unclear. Trimming stripped 5 bases from V and 4 bases from J, with 11 bases between. Germline CDR1 reads MNHEY; CDR2 reads SMNVEV (reference sequence). The CDR3 extends over 13 amino acids. The CDR3 here is CASSPPIGYGYTF. The CDR3 DNA sequence: TGTGCCAGCAGTCCGCCGATCGGCTATGGCTACACCTTC.

The chain is built from TRBV14 and TRBJ1-1; 7 nucleotides line up with TRBD1. The CDR3 is 14 amino acids. V shed 4 bases and J 4 bases; nucleotides not matched to a gene: 6. Germline CDR1 reads SGHDN; CDR2 reads FVKESK. The CDR3 sequence is CASSPTQGSTEAFF. In DNA, the CDR3 is TGTGCCAGCAGCCCTACACAGGGGAGCACTGAAGCTTTCTTT.

The rearrangement joins TRBV9 to TRBJ1-4; TRBD1 matches at 7 bases. V shed 4 bases, J shed 7 bases, and the junction held 7 bases outside the gene matches. The length of the CDR3 is 14 residues. The germline V gene encodes CDR1 SGDLS and CDR2 YYNGEE. The DNA for the CDR3 is TGTGCCAGCAGCCCGCGACAGGGAAGTGAAAAACTGTTTTTT. It specifies CASSPRQGSEKLFF.

The rearrangement joins TRBV11-2 to TRBJ2-1, with 8 bases fitting TRBD2. Looked up from germline, CDR1 is SGHAT and CDR2 is FQNNGV. V was pared by 0 bases and J by 0 bases, with 1 base of the junction left unmatched. The length of the CDR3 is 16 residues. CDR3 protein: CASSLDRGGSYNEQFF. The CDR3 DNA follows: TGTGCCAGCAGCTTAGACCGGGGGGGCTCCTACAATGAGCAGTTCTTC.